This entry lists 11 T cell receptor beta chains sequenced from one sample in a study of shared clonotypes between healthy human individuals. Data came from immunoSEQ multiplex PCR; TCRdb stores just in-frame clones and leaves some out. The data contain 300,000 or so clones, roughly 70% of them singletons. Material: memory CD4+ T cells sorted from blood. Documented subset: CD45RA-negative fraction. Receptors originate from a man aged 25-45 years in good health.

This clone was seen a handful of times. In DNA, the CDR3 is TGTGCCAGCAGCTGGGGACAGGGACAACAAAATCAGCCCCAGCATTTT. It encodes CASSWGQGQQNQPQHF. The chain recombines TRBV7-8 with TRBJ1-5; 9 bases align to TRBD1. CDR3 size: 16 residues. Germline CDR1 reads SGHVS; CDR2 reads FQNEAQ. Trimming cost V 4 bases and J 4 bases; bases outside gene matches: 8.

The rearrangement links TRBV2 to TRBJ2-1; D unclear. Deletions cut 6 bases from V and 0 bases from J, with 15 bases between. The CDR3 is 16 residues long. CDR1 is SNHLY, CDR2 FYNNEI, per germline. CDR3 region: CASSMLRLYSYNEQFF. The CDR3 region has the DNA TGTGCCAGCAGCATGCTCAGGCTGTACTCCTACAATGAGCAGTTCTTC.

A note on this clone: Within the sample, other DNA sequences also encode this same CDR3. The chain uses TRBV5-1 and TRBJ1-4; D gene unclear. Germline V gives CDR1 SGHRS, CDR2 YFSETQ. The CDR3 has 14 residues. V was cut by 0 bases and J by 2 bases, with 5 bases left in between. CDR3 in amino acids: CASSLAGTNEKLFF. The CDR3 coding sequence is TGCGCCAGCAGCTTGGCCGGGACTAATGAAAAACTGTTTTTT.

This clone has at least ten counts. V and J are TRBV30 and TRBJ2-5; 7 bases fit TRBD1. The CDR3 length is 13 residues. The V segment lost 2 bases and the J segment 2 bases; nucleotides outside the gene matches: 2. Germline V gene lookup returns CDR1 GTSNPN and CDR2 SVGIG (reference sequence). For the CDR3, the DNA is TGTGCCTGGAGTACCAGGGGGCAAGAGACCCAGTACTTC. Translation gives CAWSTRGQETQYF.

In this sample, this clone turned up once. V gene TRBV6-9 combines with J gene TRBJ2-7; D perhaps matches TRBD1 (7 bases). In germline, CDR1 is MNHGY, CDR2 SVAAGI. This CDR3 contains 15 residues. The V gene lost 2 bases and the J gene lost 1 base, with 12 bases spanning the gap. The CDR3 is CASSYQGGRSYEQYF. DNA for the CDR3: TGTGCCAGCAGTTATCAGGGGGGAAGGTCCTACGAGCAGTACTTC.

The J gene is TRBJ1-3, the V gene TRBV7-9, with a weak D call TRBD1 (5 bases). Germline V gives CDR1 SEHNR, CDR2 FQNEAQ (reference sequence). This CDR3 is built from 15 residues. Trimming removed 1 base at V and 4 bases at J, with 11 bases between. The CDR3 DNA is TGTGCCAGCAGCTTAGAGGGGACCGCCGGAAACACCATATATTTT. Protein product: CASSLEGTAGNTIYF.

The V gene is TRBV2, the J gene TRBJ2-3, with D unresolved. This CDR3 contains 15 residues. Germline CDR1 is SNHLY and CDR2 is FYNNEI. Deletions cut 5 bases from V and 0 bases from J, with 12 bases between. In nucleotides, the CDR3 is TGTGCCAGCAGTAGGTGGGGATCTAGCACAGATACGCAGTATTTT. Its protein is CASSRWGSSTDTQYF.

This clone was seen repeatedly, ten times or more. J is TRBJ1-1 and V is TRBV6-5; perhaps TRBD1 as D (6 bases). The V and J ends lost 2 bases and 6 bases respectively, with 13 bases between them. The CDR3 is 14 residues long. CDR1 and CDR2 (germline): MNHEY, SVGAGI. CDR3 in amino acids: CASSYTNRVAEAFF. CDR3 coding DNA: TGTGCCAGCAGTTACACAAACAGGGTCGCTGAAGCTTTCTTT.

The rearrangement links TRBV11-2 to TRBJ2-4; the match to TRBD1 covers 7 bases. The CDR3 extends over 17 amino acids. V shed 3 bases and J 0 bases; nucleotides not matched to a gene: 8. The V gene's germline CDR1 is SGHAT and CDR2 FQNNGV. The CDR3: CASSFQPTGLAKNIQYF. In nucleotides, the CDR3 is TGTGCCAGCAGCTTCCAGCCGACAGGGCTAGCCAAAAACATTCAGTACTTC.

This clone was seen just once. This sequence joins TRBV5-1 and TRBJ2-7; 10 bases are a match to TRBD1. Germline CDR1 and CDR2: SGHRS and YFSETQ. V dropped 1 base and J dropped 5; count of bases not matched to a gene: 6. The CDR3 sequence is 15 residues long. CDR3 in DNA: TGCGCCAGCAGCTTGTTGGGACAGGGGTTGGACGAGCAGTACTTC. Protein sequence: CASSLLGQGLDEQYF.

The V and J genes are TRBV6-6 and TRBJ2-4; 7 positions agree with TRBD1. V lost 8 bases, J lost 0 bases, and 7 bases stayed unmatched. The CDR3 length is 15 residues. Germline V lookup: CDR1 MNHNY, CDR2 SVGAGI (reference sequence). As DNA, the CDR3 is TGTGCCAGCGCAACAGGGGCACGAGCCAAAAACATTCAGTACTTC. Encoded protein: CASATGARAKNIQYF.